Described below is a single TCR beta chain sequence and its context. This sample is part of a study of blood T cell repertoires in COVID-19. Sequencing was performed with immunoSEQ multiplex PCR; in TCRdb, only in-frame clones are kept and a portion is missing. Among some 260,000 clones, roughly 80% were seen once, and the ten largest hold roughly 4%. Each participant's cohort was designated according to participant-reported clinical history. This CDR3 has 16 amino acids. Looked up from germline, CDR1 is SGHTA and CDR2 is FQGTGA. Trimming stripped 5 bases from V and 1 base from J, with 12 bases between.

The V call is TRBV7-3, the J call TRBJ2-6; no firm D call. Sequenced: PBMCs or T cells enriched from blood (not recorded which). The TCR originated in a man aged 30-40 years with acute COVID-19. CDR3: CASSPSGGSGANVLTF. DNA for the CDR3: TGTGCCAGCAGCCCCTCGGGTGGGTCTGGGGCCAACGTCCTGACTTTC. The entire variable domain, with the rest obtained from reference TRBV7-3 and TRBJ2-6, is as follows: GAGVSQTPSNKVTEKGKYVELRCDPISGHTALYWYRQSLGQGPEFLIYFQGTGAADDSGLPNDRFFAVRPEGSVSTLKIQRTERGDSAVYLCASSPSGGSGANVLTFGAGSRLTVL.